What follows describes a single T cell receptor (beta chain). This entry comes from a study of blood T cell repertoires in COVID-19. The authors' processing: Scientists estimated how many nucleated cells there were by amplifying reference gene primers. The table came from immunoSEQ multiplex PCR; TCRdb's copy has only in-frame clones and leaves some out. V and J calls and clone size are given by that table; D and trimming were obtained from the DNA. The sample includes 290,000 or so clones, nearly 90% of them seen just once. The V and J ends lost 5 bases and 4 bases, in that order; junction bases with no gene match: 6. This CDR3 spans 16 amino acids. Germline-derived CDR1 and CDR2 are SGHVS and FNYEAQ.

This chain joins TRBV7-6 and TRBJ2-1; 12 bases are shared with TRBD2. This receptor was identified in a woman younger than 35 with acute COVID-19. The specimen was PBMCs or T cells enriched from blood (not recorded which). Written as DNA, the CDR3 is TGTGCCAGCAGCCCGCAACTAGCGGGGGGATACAATGAGCAGTTCTTC. Amino acid sequence: CASSPQLAGGYNEQFF.